The 8 T cell receptor beta chains below come from one sample, sequenced in a study of blood T cells in healthy people across ages. For the second PCR, which ran for about 6 to 11 cycles, a sample-barcoded 5' primer and a J-beta primer mix were used. TCRdb independently ran MiXCR on the 5' RACE reads; one entry per CDR3 protein. The table shows 700,000 to 1,000,000 distinct CDR3 sequences, with under 45% occurring only once. Source material: blood. The source of these receptors is a man aged 55 to 70 in good health.

This clonotype was seen only a few times. The J gene is TRBJ2-7, the V gene TRBV20-1; the D is unclear. CDR1 is DFQATT and CDR2 is SNEGSKA in the germline V gene (reference sequence). V was cut by 3 bases and J by 0 bases, with 15 bases left in between. The CDR3 totals 15 residues. This CDR3 reads CSARWTSLGSYEQYF. Here the CDR3 DNA reads TGCAGTGCTAGGTGGACGAGCTTAGGCTCCTACGAGCAGTACTTC.

V and J are TRBV7-2 and TRBJ2-7, with D hard to call. The length of the CDR3 is 16 residues. Trimming cost V 5 bases and J 6 bases, with 23 bases left between them. Looked up from germline, CDR1 is SGHTA and CDR2 is FQGNSA. CDR3: CASSTQGWVPGSEQYF. CDR3 nucleotides: TGTGCCAGCAGCACTCAAGGGTGGGTCCCTGGTAGCGAGCAGTACTTC.

A remark on this clonotype: A much larger clone lies a single base off, so this may be a read error. V gene TRBV29-1 combines with J gene TRBJ2-5; D is perhaps TRBD2 (6 bases). The J call may be faulty, since TRBJ2-1 better matches the DNA end. CDR1 and CDR2 from the germline V gene are SQVTM and ANQGSEA. This CDR3 has 14 amino acids. CDR3 nucleotide sequence: TGCAGCGTTGATGTCCGGACTAACCAAGAGACCCAGTTCTTC. Translating it yields CSVDVRTNQETQFF.

The rearrangement uses TRBV20-1 and TRBJ1-4, with D unclear. Germline loops: CDR1 DFQATT, CDR2 SNEGSKA (reference sequence). The CDR3 spans 13 residues. V lost 0 bases to trimming and J lost 10 bases, with 12 bases between them. The CDR3 reads CSARDGRVGKLFF. The CDR3 bases are TGCAGTGCTAGAGATGGGCGGGTTGGAAAACTGTTTTTT.

In its sample, this clonotype was seen many times. This chain uses TRBV7-2 with TRBJ2-5, with 7 positions matching TRBD1. V was clipped by 5 bases and J by 5 bases; unmatched bases: 5. Germline V lookup: CDR1 SGHTA, CDR2 FQGNSA. The CDR3 is 13 residues long. The CDR3 spells CASSPDRVETQYF. CDR3 nucleotide sequence: TGTGCCAGCAGCCCAGACAGGGTTGAGACCCAGTACTTC.

The chain uses TRBV9 and TRBJ2-2, with D perhaps TRBD1 (6 bases). There are 16 residues in the CDR3. In germline, CDR1 is SGDLS, CDR2 YYNGEE. Trimming took off 0 bases at V and 6 bases at J, with 15 bases between the two ends. Here the CDR3 reads CASSVAQGLMSGELFF. The CDR3 nucleotides read TGTGCCAGCAGCGTAGCTCAGGGGCTGATGTCCGGGGAGCTGTTTTTT. Supplemented by reference TRBV9 and TRBJ2-2, the full variable domain reads DSGVTQTPKHLITATGQRVTLRCSPRSGDLSVYWYQQSLDQGLQFLIQYYNGEERAKGNILERFSAQQFPDLHSELNLSSLELGDSALYFCASSVAQGLMSGELFFGEGSRLTVL.

The rearrangement links TRBV12-3 or TRBV12-4 to TRBJ1-2, with D tentatively TRBD1 (5 bases). Between the trimmed V and J ends, which lost 5 bases and 8 bases, there was a span of 9 bases. The CDR3 consists of 11 residues. CDR3 coding DNA: TGTGCCAGCAGTGGGGGGTTGGGCTACACCTTC. It is translated as CASSGGLGYTF.

The CDR3 nucleotides read TGCGCCAGCAGCCACCTCGACAGGGGGCACTCAGATACGCAGTATTTT. Amino acid sequence: CASSHLDRGHSDTQYF. V gene TRBV4-1 combines with J gene TRBJ2-3; 10 nucleotides line up with TRBD1. The CDR3 has 16 residues. The J segment lost 4 bases and the V segment lost 3 bases, leaving 7 bases of the junction unmatched. The germline V gene encodes CDR1 MGHRA and CDR2 YSYEKL.